This T cell receptor beta chain derives from a study of blood T cells in healthy people across ages. Combining a sample-barcoded 5' primer with a J-beta primer mix, a second PCR ran for roughly 7 to 12 cycles. Each cDNA was tagged by a template-switch adaptor containing 12 random nucleotides. MiXCR, applied by TCRdb to the 5' RACE reads, yields one record per CDR3 protein. Among about 1.1 million distinct CDR3 sequences listed, more than 30% were seen once. CDR3 length: 17 amino acids. The germline CDR1 and CDR2 sequences are DFQATT and SNEGSKA (reference sequence). V lost 0 bases to trimming and J lost 0 bases, with 15 bases between them.

This clonotype originated in a man between 18 and 29 years old in good health. The sequenced sample consisted of blood. V usage is TRBV20-1 and J usage is TRBJ1-5; TRBD1 might be the D (5 bases). The CDR3 here is CSARDRGGGSSNQPQHF. CDR3 nucleotides: TGCAGTGCTAGAGATCGAGGCGGGGGATCTAGCAATCAGCCCCAGCATTTT.